This TCR beta chain came from a study of blood T cell repertoires in COVID-19. For the study at large: Donors in the United States, Italy and Spain gave samples during acute or convalescent COVID-19. T cells, B-cell-depleted T cells, or PBMCs supplied cDNA or gDNA.

The V and J ends lost 6 bases and 3 bases, in that order; junction bases with no gene match: 14. The CDR3 length is 17 residues. The germline V gene encodes CDR1 SNHLY and CDR2 FYNNEI. Generated by immunoSEQ multiplex PCR, the TCRdb table keeps only in-frame clones and is missing some. The table has roughly 62,000 clones, around 80% seen once. The chain has TRBV2 and TRBJ2-3; 8 bases align to TRBD2. Source material: peripheral blood. The clonotype originates from a man younger than 45 with COVID-19, enrolled during active disease. The CDR3 reads CASRKPSGAGGTDTQYF. CDR3 DNA: TGTGCCAGCAGGAAACCCAGCGGGGCGGGAGGAACAGATACGCAGTATTTT.